This T cell receptor beta chain was sequenced in a study of blood T cell repertoires in COVID-19 (dated by TCRdb to the early 2020s). Study-level background: Samples covering the acute and convalescent phases of COVID-19 were provided by collaborators in the United States, Italy and Spain. Where available, HLA class I and class II types were obtained from metadata supplied by the sample provider rather than from assay-based typing. The repertoires were made available in a free public database intended to serve as a resource for research on the immune response to SARS-CoV-2. Subjects who had been exposed to COVID-19, were actively infected with it, or had recovered from it provided the deeply sampled blood TCRbeta repertoires that made up the dataset. Sample metadata almost always included a de-identified subject ID, COVID-19 status, age in years and sex. The prospective study material was composed of cDNA or gDNA derived from T cells, B-cell-depleted T cells, or PBMCs. The samples were drawn from two sources: the first 160 participants of the ongoing ImmuneRACE study, and 1,000 to 1,500 subjects contributed by 6 global collaborators. What the research found in general, with its limitations: Clinical and demographic metadata were provided uncurated, with the amount varying by source and participant.

Via the germline V gene, CDR1 is MGHDK and CDR2 SYGVNS. The CDR3 contains 14 residues, cysteine and phenylalanine counted. Just the 42-base CDR3 DNA is kept, in frame starting at base 1. V was cut back by 8 bases and J by 4 bases, leaving a gap of 14 bases between them. With respect to this clone: There is no known antigen for this receptor. The input lacks base qualities; no much larger clone sits a single base away.

Collaborating institutions collected whole blood in K2EDTA tubes following their own protocols. For TCRbeta analysis, collaborators shipped samples as frozen whole blood, isolated PBMCs, or DNA extracted from either of those sample types. TCRbeta CDR3 regions were amplified from genomic DNA using the immunoSEQ Assay, a bias-controlled multiplex PCR. The published analysis was carried out like this. Within the assay, amplification of reference gene primers was used to estimate how many nucleated cells each sample contained. Sequence reads were collapsed and filtered to measure the absolute abundance of every unique TCRbeta CDR3 rearrangement. Productive Simpson clonality was computed per sample as the square root of Simpson's diversity index over productive rearrangements. TCRdb's version of the immuneACCESS table is confined to in-frame rearrangements and falls short of the full clone set. An unresolved V gene accounts for under half of the shortfall where checked; the remainder is of unknown origin. For V, J and clone size, that table is used; D and trimming come from the DNA. The sample contains some 76,000 clones, 86% of them found a single time. The ten largest clonotypes hold over 15% of the sample.

This sequence uses TRBV25-1 and TRBJ2-2; tentative D gene TRBD2, with 6 bases matching. The sample taken for sequencing was peripheral blood. The sequence was obtained from a man older than 75 in a cohort sampled during active COVID-19. The nucleotide sequence reads TGTGCCAGCGCGGTCGGAGGGGCCACCGGGGAGCTGTTTTTT. Translated, this is CASAVGGATGELFF.